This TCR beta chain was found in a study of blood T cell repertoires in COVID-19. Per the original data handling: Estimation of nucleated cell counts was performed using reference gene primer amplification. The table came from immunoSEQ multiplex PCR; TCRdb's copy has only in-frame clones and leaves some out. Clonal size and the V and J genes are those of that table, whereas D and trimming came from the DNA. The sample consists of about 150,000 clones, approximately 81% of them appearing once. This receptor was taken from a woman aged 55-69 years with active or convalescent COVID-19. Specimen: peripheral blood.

The CDR3 region is CASTRGVCSRYEAFF. Written as DNA, the CDR3 is TGTGCCAGCACCAGGGGTGTGTGCAGCCGTTATGAAGCTTTCTTT. V and J are TRBV7-3 and TRBJ1-1, with a weak D call TRBD1 (6 bases). The germline V gene encodes CDR1 SGHTA and CDR2 FQGTGA. V lost 7 bases, J lost 7 bases, and 22 bases lay in between. CDR3 length equals 15 residues.